These T cell receptor beta chains were read from a single sample in a study of CD8+CD57+ T cells in acquired aplastic anemia. TCRdb recomputed calls from the reads with MiXCR, one row per CDR3 protein. In the table there are roughly 200,000 distinct CDR3 sequences, 61% of which are singletons. Specimen: sorted CD4+, CD8+, or CD8+CD57+ T cells (not recorded which) from PBMCs. These receptors all stem from a human donor in good health. CDR3s include the opening cysteine and the closing phenylalanine or tryptophan. The order of the fields is clone size, V gene, J gene, D gene, CDR3 DNA, CDR3 protein. The D gene is left open where the match is weak. Size values are once, few and many counts, or a class for expanded clones, and some rows have none.

>.|TRBV5-6|TRBJ1-1|TRBD1
TGTGCCAGCAGCTTGAGAGACAGGGTAGCTTTCTTT
CASSLRDRVAFF
>.|TRBV7-9|TRBJ2-7|TRBD1
TGTGCCAGCACCGCCGGGACAGGCTACGAGCAGTACTTC
CASTAGTGYEQYF
>.|TRBV2|TRBJ2-3|.
TGTGCCAGCAGTAATGACAGAGGGGGGAGCACAGATACGCAGTATTTT
CASSNDRGGSTDTQYF
>.|TRBV7-3|TRBJ2-1|.
TGTGCCAGCAGCTTAACTGGGGTAGGCGGTTACAATGAGCAGTTCTTC
CASSLTGVGGYNEQFF
>.|TRBV20-1|TRBJ1-6|.
TGCAGTGCAAGCGGGGGTATAAAGAAGTCACCCCTCCACTTT
CSASGGIKKSPLHF
>.|TRBV7-7|TRBJ2-7|TRBD2
TGTGCTGTCACTAGCGGGAGGGCTGGCGAGCAGTACTTC
CAVTSGRAGEQYF
>.|TRBV10-1|TRBJ1-2|.
TGCGCCAGCAGTGATGGGGTTAGGGGGGGGCAGGGTATAGGTAACTATGGCTACACCTTC
CASSDGVRGGQGIGNYGYTF
>many|TRBV4-2|TRBJ2-3|.
TGTGCCAGCAGCCTTCTGGCGGGTGCCCGCGAGGGGGATACGCAGTATTTT
CASSLLAGAREGDTQYF
>few|TRBV24-1|TRBJ2-7|.
TGTGCCACCACCCTAACCGGGACGGCTTACGAGCAGTACTTC
CATTLTGTAYEQYF
>few|TRBV19|TRBJ1-5|.
TGTGCCAGTAGTATAGGGACAGCTAATCAGCCCCAGCATTTT
CASSIGTANQPQHF
>.|TRBV24-1|TRBJ1-2|.
TGTGCCACCAGTGGTTCGACATCCGCGTACACCTTC
CATSGSTSAYTF
>.|TRBV7-3|TRBJ2-1|.
TGTGCCAGCAGCCCCAGGGGCGGCCTTGGCAATGAGCAGTTCTTC
CASSPRGGLGNEQFF
>.|TRBV7-9|TRBJ2-7|TRBD1
TGTGCCAGCGAGAGGACAGGGGCCGGCGAGCAGTACTTC
CASERTGAGEQYF
>.|TRBV29-1|TRBJ2-7|.
TGCAGCGCCGTAAGATTCATGGGCTACGAGCAGTACTTC
CSAVRFMGYEQYF
>once|TRBV10-2|TRBJ1-1|.
TGCGCCAGCAGTGGGGACCTTTATTCTCTCGCGAACACTGAAGCTTTCTTT
CASSGDLYSLANTEAFF
>many|TRBV4-1|TRBJ2-7|TRBD2
TGCGCCAGCAGCCAAGACTGGGGCGGACGGGGACTAGCCTACGAGCAGTACTTC
CASSQDWGGRGLAYEQYF
>many|TRBV20-1|TRBJ2-7|.
TGCAGTGCCTCACTTGGCTGGGTAACCTACGAGCAGTACTTC
CSASLGWVTYEQYF
>.|TRBV7-2|TRBJ2-7|TRBD1
TGTGCCAGCCGCCCCGGACAGGGTACCTACGAGCAGTACTTC
CASRPGQGTYEQYF
>.|TRBV19|TRBJ2-1|TRBD1
TGTGCCAGTAGGGGACAGGGCCTGGGCTACAATGAGCAGTTCTTC
CASRGQGLGYNEQFF
>few|TRBV24-1|TRBJ2-3|TRBD1
TGTGCCACCAGTGACCGGGACAGACCCACAGATACGCAGTATTTT
CATSDRDRPTDTQYF
>.|TRBV15|TRBJ2-1|TRBD2
TGTGCCACCAGCAATCTAGCGGGAGTGTGGGGTGAGCAGTTCTTC
CATSNLAGVWGEQFF
>.|TRBV19|TRBJ2-1|.
TGTGCCAGTAGTATAGATGGGAACAATGAGCAGTTCTTC
CASSIDGNNEQFF
>few|TRBV15|TRBJ2-7|.
TGTGCCACCAGCAGCCGGGTAGGGGGCGAGCAGTACTTC
CATSSRVGGEQYF
>.|TRBV15|TRBJ1-4|.
TGTGCCACCAGCAGAGATGGGCAGGAAAATGAAAAACTGTTTTTT
CATSRDGQENEKLFF
>.|TRBV5-4|TRBJ2-7|.
TGTGCCAGCCCCCAGGGTTGGTTGGACGAGCAGTACTTC
CASPQGWLDEQYF
>many|TRBV20-1|TRBJ1-5|TRBD1
TGCAGTGCTAGCGGACAGGCTTATCAGCCCCAGCATTTT
CSASGQAYQPQHF
>once|TRBV5-1|TRBJ1-2|.
TGCGCCAGCGGAGGGGGAGGCAGGAGTTATACGGACTATGGCTACACCTTC
CASGGGGRSYTDYGYTF
>.|TRBV25-1|TRBJ2-5|.
TGTGCCAGCACCCGGGACTTACAAGAGACCCAGTACTTC
CASTRDLQETQYF
>.|TRBV7-9|TRBJ2-3|TRBD2
TGTGCCAGCAGCCCGACAGCGGGGGGCACAGATACGCAGTATTTT
CASSPTAGGTDTQYF
>.|TRBV5-6|TRBJ2-3|.
TGTGCCAGCAGCTTCACCGAGACTGGAGGAGATACGCAGTATTTT
CASSFTETGGDTQYF
>many|TRBV14|TRBJ1-2|.
TGTGCCAGCAGCCAAGGGACCTTCTATGGCTACACCTTC
CASSQGTFYGYTF
>.|TRBV6-4|TRBJ2-1|TRBD2
TGTGCCAGCAGTGACTCTCCTAGCGGGGTGGGGGGCCACTACAATGAGCAGTTCTTC
CASSDSPSGVGGHYNEQFF
>few|TRBV27|TRBJ1-5|.
TGTGCCAGCAGTTCCCAGGCTTATAGCAATCAGCCCCAGCATTTT
CASSSQAYSNQPQHF
>.|TRBV29-1|TRBJ2-1|.
TGCAGCGTTTTTTGGGAGGCCTACAATGAGCAGTTCTTC
CSVFWEAYNEQFF
>many|TRBV2|TRBJ1-1|.
TGTGCCAGCAATGGGGATCTCCCTGAGGACACTGAAGCTTTCTTT
CASNGDLPEDTEAFF
>.|TRBV20-1|TRBJ2-7|.
TGCAGTGCTAACTGGGCTAGCACCCACGAGCAGTACTTC
CSANWASTHEQYF
>once|TRBV7-8|TRBJ2-2|.
TGTGCCAGCAGCGGAGCCGGGACACCGGTCACCGGGGAGCTGTTTTTT
CASSGAGTPVTGELFF
>.|TRBV7-2|TRBJ1-2|.
TGTGCCAGCAGCTTTCTCGAGGGAGCAGGCTATGGCTACACTTTC
CASSFLEGAGYGYTF
>once|TRBV7-2|TRBJ2-7|TRBD2
TGTGCCAGCAGCGGACGGGGGCCGGCGGGAGGAAAATCCTACGAGCAGTACTTC
CASSGRGPAGGKSYEQYF
>.|TRBV2|TRBJ2-1|TRBD2
TGTGCCAGCAGCCCCCTCATTTCCCAGACTAGCGTCGGTGGCAATGAGCAGTTCTTC
CASSPLISQTSVGGNEQFF
>once|TRBV15|TRBJ2-2|TRBD2
TGTGCCACCAGCAAAGAGTACGGGACTAGCGGGAGTGGGAACACCGGGGAGCTGTTTTTT
CATSKEYGTSGSGNTGELFF
>few|TRBV28|TRBJ1-1|TRBD1
TGTGCCAGCAGTTATACAGGGGGGACTGAAGCTTTCTTT
CASSYTGGTEAFF
>few|TRBV7-2|TRBJ2-1|.
TGTGCCAGCAGCTTAGCACATGAGCAGTTCTTC
CASSLAHEQFF
>.|TRBV7-2|TRBJ1-1|.
TGTGCCAGCGGCTTAGGCGATTCCACGATGAGCACTGAAGCTTTCTTT
CASGLGDSTMSTEAFF
>once|TRBV2|TRBJ2-1|.
TGTGCCAGCAAGGAGGGGGGGGGCTCCTACAATGAGCAGTTCTTC
CASKEGGGSYNEQFF
>.|TRBV19|TRBJ2-2|.
TGTGCCAGTAGGGCGGGGCAGGGTAAACGCACCGGGGAGCTGTTTTTT
CASRAGQGKRTGELFF
>.|TRBV20-1|TRBJ2-1|.
TGCAGTGCCAGGAGGGACTTTACTCCTGAGCAGTTCTTC
CSARRDFTPEQFF
>.|TRBV5-5|TRBJ2-7|.
TGTGCCAAGAAAGGGATCTACGAGCAGTACTTC
CAKKGIYEQYF
>.|TRBV29-1|TRBJ2-2|TRBD1
TGCAGCGTTGAAACAGGGGCCGCGAACACCGGGGAGCTGTTTTTT
CSVETGAANTGELFF